This is a list of T cell receptor beta chains from one sample in a study of T cells in Graves' hyperthyroidism and ophthalmopathy. TCRdb itself ran the multiplex PCR reads through MiXCR, one entry per CDR3 protein. The table lists about 600,000 distinct CDR3 sequences, about 14% of them singletons. The sample consisted of blood. These receptors were taken from a woman aged 50 to 60 with Graves' ophthalmopathy. The conserved cysteine and the conserved F or W are not part of the CDR3 here.

TRBV19	ATRAGQGSNQPQH
TRBV7-3	ASSSIAGGELF
TRBV9	ASSEAGRTETQY
TRBV9	ASSVGLTTDTQY
TRBV24-1	ATGQGGPGELF
TRBV11-2	ASSLGATASETQY
TRBV7-2	ASSLVASGNYNEQF
TRBV10-3	AIAAGVDQNEKLF
TRBV19	ASSPVQTSSYNSPLH
TRBV7-9	ASSSSRAGELF
TRBV4-2	ASSQDPTDTQY
TRBV4-1	ASSQTRDRVYGYT
TRBV12-3/TRBV12-4	ASRPDGGPGNTIY
TRBV6-2/TRBV6-3	ASSQSDPARVYNEQF
TRBV7-8	ASSLISDGQPQH
TRBV27	ASSLYGTTSEQY
TRBV6-2/TRBV6-3	ASKRTENSGANVLT
TRBV7-9	ASSLVRSSGYNEQF
TRBV5-8	ASSFIGQGDYEQY
TRBV19	ASSPGHPYEQY
TRBV20-1	SARDPRGIAGGGTDTQY
TRBV29-1	SVVQGANYGYT
TRBV20-1	SAGTVNTEAF
TRBV27	ASRRRGSSYNSPLH
TRBV6-1	ASSEALRGSYEQY
TRBV7-9	ASSFKTRIGGDTQY
TRBV20-1	SARRPGWLNEQF